The clone carrying this T cell receptor beta chain appeared a few times. Only in-frame clones appear in the TCRdb table, and some are missing; sequencing was by immunoSEQ multiplex PCR. This sample has approximately 97,000 clones, with nearly 90% found just once. The data originate from a study of blood T cell repertoires in COVID-19. CDR3 length: 14 residues. This receptor was taken from a man over 45 with active COVID-19. The sample consisted of peripheral blood. The chain recombines TRBV21-1 with TRBJ1-3; the table's D call, TRBD1, was not checked against the DNA. TRBV21-1 is flagged as a pseudogene. The CDR3 here is CASSQQGSGNTIYF. The CDR3 nucleotides are TGTGCCAGCAGCCAACAGGGTTCTGGAAACACCATATATTTT.